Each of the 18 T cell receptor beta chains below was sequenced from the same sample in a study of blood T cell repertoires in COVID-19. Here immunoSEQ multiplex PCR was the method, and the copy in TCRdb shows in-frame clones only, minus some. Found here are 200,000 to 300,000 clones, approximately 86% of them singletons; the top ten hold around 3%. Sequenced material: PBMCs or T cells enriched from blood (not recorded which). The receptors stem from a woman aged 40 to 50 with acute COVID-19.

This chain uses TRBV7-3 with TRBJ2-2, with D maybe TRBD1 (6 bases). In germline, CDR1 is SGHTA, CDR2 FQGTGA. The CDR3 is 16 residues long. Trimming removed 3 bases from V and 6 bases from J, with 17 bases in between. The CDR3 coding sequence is TGTGCCAGCAGCTTCGGGACATCAAGGGTAGCCGGGGAGCTGTTTTTT. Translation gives CASSFGTSRVAGELFF. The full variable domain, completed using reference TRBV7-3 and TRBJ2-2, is GAGVSQTPSNKVTEKGKYVELRCDPISGHTALYWYRQSLGQGPEFLIYFQGTGAADDSGLPNDRFFAVRPEGSVSTLKIQRTERGDSAVYLCASSFGTSRVAGELFFGEGSRLTVL.

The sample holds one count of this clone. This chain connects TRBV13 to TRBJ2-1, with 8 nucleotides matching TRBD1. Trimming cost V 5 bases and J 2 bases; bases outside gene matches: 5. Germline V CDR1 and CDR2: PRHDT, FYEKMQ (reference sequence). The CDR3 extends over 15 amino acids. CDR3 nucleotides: TGTGCCAGCAGCAGCCGGGACAGGCCCTACAATGAGCAGTTCTTC. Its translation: CASSSRDRPYNEQFF.

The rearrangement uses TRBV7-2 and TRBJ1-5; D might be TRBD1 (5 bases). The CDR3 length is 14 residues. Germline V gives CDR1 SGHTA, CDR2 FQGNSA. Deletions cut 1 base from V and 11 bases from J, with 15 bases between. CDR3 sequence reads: CASSLGPGGGAQHF. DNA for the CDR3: TGTGCCAGCAGCTTAGGGCCGGGAGGAGGGGCCCAGCATTTT.

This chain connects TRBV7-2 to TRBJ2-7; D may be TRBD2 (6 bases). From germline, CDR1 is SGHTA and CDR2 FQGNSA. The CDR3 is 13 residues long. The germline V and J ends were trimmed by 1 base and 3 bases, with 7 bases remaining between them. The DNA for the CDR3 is TGTGCCAGCAGCTTAGGACTAGTCTACGAGCAGTACTTC. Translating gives CASSLGLVYEQYF. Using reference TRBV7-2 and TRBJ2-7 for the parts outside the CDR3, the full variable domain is GAGVSQSPSNKVTEKGKDVELRCDPISGHTALYWYRQSLGQGLEFLIYFQGNSAPDKSGLPSDRFSAERTGGSVSTLTIQRTQQEDSAVYLCASSLGLVYEQYFGPGTRLTVT.

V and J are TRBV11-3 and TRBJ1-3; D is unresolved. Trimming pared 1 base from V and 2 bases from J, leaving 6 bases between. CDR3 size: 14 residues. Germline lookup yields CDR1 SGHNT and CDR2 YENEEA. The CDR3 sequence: CASSLADTGNTIYF. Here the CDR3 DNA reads TGTGCCAGCAGCTTAGCAGACACTGGAAACACCATATATTTT.

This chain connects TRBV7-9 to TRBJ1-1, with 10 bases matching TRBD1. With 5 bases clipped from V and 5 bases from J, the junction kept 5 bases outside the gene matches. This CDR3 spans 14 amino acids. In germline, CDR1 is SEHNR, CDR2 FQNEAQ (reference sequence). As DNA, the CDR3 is TGTGCCAGCAGCCGACAGGGGGCAGGGACTGAAGCTTTCTTT. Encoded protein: CASSRQGAGTEAFF.

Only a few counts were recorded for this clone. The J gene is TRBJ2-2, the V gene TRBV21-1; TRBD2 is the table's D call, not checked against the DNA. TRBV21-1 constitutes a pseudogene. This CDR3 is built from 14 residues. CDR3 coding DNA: TGTGCCAGCAGCAATTCGCGGGGAATCGGGGAGCTGTTTTTT. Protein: CASSNSRGIGELFF.

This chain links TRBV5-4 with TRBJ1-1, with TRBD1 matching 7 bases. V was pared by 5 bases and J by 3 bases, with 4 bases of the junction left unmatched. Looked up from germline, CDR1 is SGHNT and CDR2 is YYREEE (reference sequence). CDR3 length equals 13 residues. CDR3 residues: CASRRTGDTEAFF. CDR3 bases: TGTGCCAGCAGGCGAACAGGGGACACTGAAGCTTTCTTT.

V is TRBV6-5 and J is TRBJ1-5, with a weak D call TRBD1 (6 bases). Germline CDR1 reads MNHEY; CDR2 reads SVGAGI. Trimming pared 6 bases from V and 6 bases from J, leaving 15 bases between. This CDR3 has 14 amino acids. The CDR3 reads CASSRDIGSQPQHF. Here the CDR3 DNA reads TGTGCCAGCAGCCGGGACATAGGGAGTCAGCCCCAGCATTTT.

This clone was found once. This chain's CDR3 is CASSRGTGGYEQYF. CDR3 DNA sequence: TGTGCCAGCAGCCGAGGGACAGGGGGGTACGAGCAGTACTTC. The chain uses TRBV7-6 and TRBJ2-7; 11 bases map to TRBD1. The CDR3 spans 14 residues. Looked up from germline, CDR1 is SGHVS and CDR2 is FNYEAQ. V shed 5 bases, J shed 4 bases, and the junction held 4 bases outside the gene matches.

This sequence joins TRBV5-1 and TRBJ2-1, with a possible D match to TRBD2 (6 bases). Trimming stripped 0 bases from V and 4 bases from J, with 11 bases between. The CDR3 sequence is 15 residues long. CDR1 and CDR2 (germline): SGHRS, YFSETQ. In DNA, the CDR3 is TGCGCCAGCAGCTTGGCAGCGGGCCAGTACAATGAGCAGTTCTTC. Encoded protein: CASSLAAGQYNEQFF.

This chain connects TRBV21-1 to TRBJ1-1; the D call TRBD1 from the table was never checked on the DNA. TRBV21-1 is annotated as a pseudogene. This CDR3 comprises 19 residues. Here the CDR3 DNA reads TGTGCCAGCAGCAGACCCTCCATCCACAGATCCCTACTTCACACTGAAGCTTTCTTT. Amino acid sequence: CASSRPSIHRSLLHTEAFF.

CDR3 in DNA: TGCGCCAGCAGCCAAGAGGAGGTGGCGGGAGGAGGAGTGGACGAGCAGTACTTC. Protein: CASSQEEVAGGGVDEQYF. V is TRBV4-1 and J is TRBJ2-7; 8 nucleotides line up with TRBD2. The CDR3 has 18 amino acids. Germline V gives CDR1 MGHRA, CDR2 YSYEKL. J lost 5 bases, V lost 0 bases, and 15 bases had no gene match.

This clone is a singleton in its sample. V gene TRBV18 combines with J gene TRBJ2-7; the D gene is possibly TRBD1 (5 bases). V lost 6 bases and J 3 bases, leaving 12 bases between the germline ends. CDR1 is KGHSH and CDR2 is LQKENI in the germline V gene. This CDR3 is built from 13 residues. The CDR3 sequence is CASSPTDLYEQYF. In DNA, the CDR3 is TGTGCCAGCTCGCCGACAGACCTCTACGAGCAGTACTTC.

This chain's CDR3 is CATSRASHEQYF. The CDR3 DNA reads as TGTGCCACCAGCAGGGCTTCCCACGAGCAGTACTTC. The gene calls are TRBV15 and TRBJ2-7; D ambiguous. The CDR3 sequence is 12 residues long. Germline loops: CDR1 LNHNV, CDR2 YYDKDF (reference sequence). The V end was cut by 3 bases, the J end by 5 bases, with 8 bases between. Complete variable domain (other parts from reference TRBV15 and TRBJ2-7): DAMVIQNPRYQVTQFGKPVTLSCSQTLNHNVMYWYQQKSSQAPKLLFHYYDKDFNNEADTPDNFQSRRPNTSFCFLDIRSPGLGDTAMYLCATSRASHEQYFGPGTRLTVT.

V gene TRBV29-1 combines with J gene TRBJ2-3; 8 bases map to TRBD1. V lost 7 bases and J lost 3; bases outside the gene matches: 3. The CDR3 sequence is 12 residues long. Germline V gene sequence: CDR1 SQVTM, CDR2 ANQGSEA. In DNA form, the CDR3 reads TGCAGCGCTTACAGGGGGACAGATACGCAGTATTTT. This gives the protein CSAYRGTDTQYF.

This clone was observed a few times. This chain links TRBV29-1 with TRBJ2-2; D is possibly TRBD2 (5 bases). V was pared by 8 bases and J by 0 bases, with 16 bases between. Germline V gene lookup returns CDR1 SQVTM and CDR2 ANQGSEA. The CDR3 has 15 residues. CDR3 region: CSTLGGSANTGELFF. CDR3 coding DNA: TGCAGCACCCTTGGAGGTTCCGCGAACACCGGGGAGCTGTTTTTT.

This chain's CDR3 is CASSMAGRSYEQYF. CDR3 coding DNA: TGTGCCAGTAGTATGGCAGGTAGATCCTACGAGCAGTACTTC. The chain links TRBV19 to TRBJ2-7; D ambiguous. The CDR3 extends over 14 amino acids. V was clipped by 3 bases and J by 1 base, with 10 bases between them. Germline CDR1 reads LNHDA; CDR2 reads SQIVND (reference sequence).